The rows below give T cell receptor beta chains drawn from one sample of a study of shared clonotypes between healthy human individuals. Produced via immunoSEQ multiplex PCR; TCRdb's table is partial and in-frame only. The table has roughly 2.2 million clones, 85% to 95% seen once. Sample: naive CD4+ T cells from PBMCs. The source is a man between 18 and 29 years old in good health. Some clones in this sample may be carry-over from other donors' samples. CDR3s include the opening cysteine and the closing phenylalanine or tryptophan. The order of the fields is D gene, J gene, clone size, V gene, CDR3 protein, CDR3 DNA. The D gene is left open where the match is weak. Expanded clones get a size class; other rows say once, few or many, or leave the size out.

D gene: -; J gene: TRBJ2-7; clone size: -; V gene: TRBV30; CDR3 protein: CAWSVRSEQYF; CDR3 DNA: TGTGCCTGGAGTGTTCGGTCCGAGCAGTACTTC
D gene: TRBD1; J gene: TRBJ1-5; clone size: -; V gene: TRBV6-5; CDR3 protein: CASSSTGAINQPQHF; CDR3 DNA: TGTGCCAGCAGTTCGACAGGGGCTATCAATCAGCCCCAGCATTTT
D gene: -; J gene: TRBJ2-5; clone size: -; V gene: TRBV5-1; CDR3 protein: CASSLPGAVETQYF; CDR3 DNA: TGCGCCAGCAGCTTGCCCGGGGCTGTGGAGACCCAGTACTTC
D gene: TRBD2; J gene: TRBJ2-5; clone size: -; V gene: TRBV28; CDR3 protein: CASRVGGEWETQYF; CDR3 DNA: TGTGCCAGCAGGGTTGGGGGGGAGTGGGAGACCCAGTACTTC
D gene: -; J gene: TRBJ2-4; clone size: once; V gene: TRBV25-1; CDR3 protein: CASSESGTNIQYF; CDR3 DNA: TGTGCCAGCAGTGAATCAGGCACAAACATTCAGTACTTC
D gene: TRBD2; J gene: TRBJ2-1; clone size: -; V gene: TRBV15; CDR3 protein: CATSRDPTSGPTYNEQFF; CDR3 DNA: TGTGCCACCAGCAGAGACCCAACTAGCGGGCCTACTTACAATGAGCAGTTCTTC
D gene: -; J gene: TRBJ1-4; clone size: -; V gene: TRBV28; CDR3 protein: CASSRLFLSKPKLFF; CDR3 DNA: TGTGCCAGCAGTCGTCTGTTCCTGTCAAAACCAAAACTGTTTTTT
D gene: -; J gene: TRBJ2-1; clone size: -; V gene: TRBV7-2; CDR3 protein: CASSSHPGEGNEQFF; CDR3 DNA: TGTGCCAGCAGCTCACACCCAGGAGAGGGTAATGAGCAGTTCTTC
D gene: TRBD2; J gene: TRBJ2-1; clone size: -; V gene: TRBV5-1; CDR3 protein: CASSLGAGVNEQFF; CDR3 DNA: TGCGCCAGCAGCTTGGGCGCGGGGGTCAATGAGCAGTTCTTC
D gene: TRBD1; J gene: TRBJ2-7; clone size: -; V gene: TRBV5-1; CDR3 protein: CASTTGRSSYEQYF; CDR3 DNA: TGCGCCAGCACGACAGGGAGAAGCTCCTACGAGCAGTACTTC
D gene: -; J gene: TRBJ2-2; clone size: -; V gene: TRBV7-3; CDR3 protein: CASSLRAADAGELFF; CDR3 DNA: TGTGCCAGCAGCTTACGCGCCGCGGACGCCGGGGAGCTGTTTTTT
D gene: -; J gene: TRBJ1-2; clone size: -; V gene: TRBV4-1; CDR3 protein: CASSQPRDYGYTF; CDR3 DNA: TGCGCCAGCAGCCAACCTAGGGACTATGGCTACACCTTC
D gene: TRBD2; J gene: TRBJ2-1; clone size: -; V gene: TRBV9; CDR3 protein: CASSVIPTSGRVGEQFF; CDR3 DNA: TGTGCCAGCAGCGTTATCCCTACTAGCGGGAGGGTGGGTGAGCAGTTCTTC
D gene: TRBD2; J gene: TRBJ2-3; clone size: -; V gene: TRBV18; CDR3 protein: CASSPPGLAGGPTDTQYF; CDR3 DNA: TGTGCCAGCTCACCACCTGGACTAGCGGGAGGTCCCACAGATACGCAGTATTTT
D gene: -; J gene: TRBJ1-3; clone size: -; V gene: TRBV30; CDR3 protein: CAWSRGGSRNTIYF; CDR3 DNA: TGTGCCTGGAGTCGGGGCGGCTCTAGAAACACCATATATTTT
D gene: -; J gene: TRBJ2-1; clone size: -; V gene: TRBV19; CDR3 protein: CASSISGKFGEQFF; CDR3 DNA: TGTGCCAGTAGTATTTCAGGGAAGTTCGGTGAGCAGTTCTTC
D gene: TRBD1; J gene: TRBJ2-7; clone size: -; V gene: TRBV6-6; CDR3 protein: CASSTGQGVYEQYF; CDR3 DNA: TGTGCCAGCAGTACCGGACAGGGGGTCTACGAGCAGTACTTC
D gene: TRBD2; J gene: TRBJ2-7; clone size: -; V gene: TRBV27; CDR3 protein: CASRGLGLYEQYF; CDR3 DNA: TGTGCCAGCAGGGGACTAGGTTTGTACGAGCAGTACTTC
D gene: TRBD1; J gene: TRBJ2-2; clone size: -; V gene: TRBV5-4; CDR3 protein: CASSGQGVWNTGELFF; CDR3 DNA: TGTGCCAGCAGCGGGCAGGGGGTCTGGAACACCGGGGAGCTGTTTTTT
D gene: -; J gene: TRBJ2-7; clone size: -; V gene: TRBV18; CDR3 protein: CASSPMSSYEQYF; CDR3 DNA: TGTGCCAGCTCACCAATGTCTAGCTACGAGCAGTACTTC
D gene: -; J gene: TRBJ2-6; clone size: -; V gene: TRBV6-1; CDR3 protein: CASSGSTGSGANVLTF; CDR3 DNA: TGTGCCAGCAGTGGATCCACGGGGAGTGGGGCCAACGTCCTGACTTTC
D gene: -; J gene: TRBJ2-5; clone size: once; V gene: TRBV15; CDR3 protein: CATSRDRMGETQYF; CDR3 DNA: TGTGCCACCAGCAGAGACCGAATGGGAGAGACCCAGTACTTC
D gene: TRBD2; J gene: TRBJ2-7; clone size: -; V gene: TRBV28; CDR3 protein: CASGSGGVGYEQYF; CDR3 DNA: TGTGCCAGCGGTTCCGGGGGGGTAGGCTACGAGCAGTACTTC
D gene: TRBD1; J gene: TRBJ2-7; clone size: -; V gene: TRBV28; CDR3 protein: CASRNRGSEQYF; CDR3 DNA: TGTGCCAGCAGGAACAGGGGCTCCGAGCAGTACTTC
D gene: -; J gene: TRBJ2-7; clone size: -; V gene: TRBV6-1; CDR3 protein: CASSKPGHNYEQYF; CDR3 DNA: TGTGCCAGCAGTAAACCCGGGCACAACTACGAGCAGTACTTC
D gene: -; J gene: TRBJ2-1; clone size: -; V gene: TRBV27; CDR3 protein: CASSLYPYAPEQFF; CDR3 DNA: TGTGCCAGCAGTTTATATCCGTACGCCCCTGAGCAGTTCTTC
D gene: TRBD2; J gene: TRBJ2-4; clone size: -; V gene: TRBV29-1; CDR3 protein: CSVELAVAKNIQYF; CDR3 DNA: TGCAGCGTTGAGCTAGCGGTAGCCAAAAACATTCAGTACTTC
D gene: -; J gene: TRBJ2-7; clone size: few; V gene: TRBV21-1; CDR3 protein: CASSGHEQYF; CDR3 DNA: TGTGCCAGCAGCGGGCACGAGCAGTACTTC
D gene: -; J gene: TRBJ1-3; clone size: once; V gene: TRBV7-9; CDR3 protein: CASSLVFEFNSGNTIYF; CDR3 DNA: TGTGCCAGCAGCTTAGTGTTCGAATTTAACTCTGGAAACACCATATATTTT
D gene: -; J gene: TRBJ2-5; clone size: -; V gene: TRBV5-4; CDR3 protein: CASSRGLPGAETQYF; CDR3 DNA: TGTGCCAGCAGCCGCGGACTCCCCGGGGCAGAGACCCAGTACTTC
D gene: TRBD2; J gene: TRBJ2-1; clone size: -; V gene: TRBV6-6; CDR3 protein: CASSSRLAGGNEQFF; CDR3 DNA: TGTGCCAGCAGTTCCCGACTAGCGGGGGGCAATGAGCAGTTCTTC
D gene: -; J gene: TRBJ2-5; clone size: once; V gene: TRBV6-1; CDR3 protein: CASSEGVSPQETQYF; CDR3 DNA: TGTGCCAGCAGCGAGGGAGTTAGTCCTCAAGAGACCCAGTACTTC
D gene: -; J gene: TRBJ2-3; clone size: -; V gene: TRBV7-3; CDR3 protein: CASSPQTHTDTQYF; CDR3 DNA: TGTGCCAGCAGCCCCCAGACCCATACAGATACGCAGTATTTT
D gene: -; J gene: TRBJ1-5; clone size: few; V gene: TRBV6-1; CDR3 protein: CASRRGSNQPQHF; CDR3 DNA: TGTGCCAGCAGGAGGGGGAGCAATCAGCCCCAGCATTTT
D gene: -; J gene: TRBJ2-7; clone size: -; V gene: TRBV7-9; CDR3 protein: CASSLDARASEQYF; CDR3 DNA: TGTGCCAGCAGCTTAGACGCGCGGGCCTCCGAGCAGTACTTC
D gene: -; J gene: TRBJ2-1; clone size: -; V gene: TRBV27; CDR3 protein: CASRSGDLYNEQFF; CDR3 DNA: TGTGCCAGCAGATCAGGGGACCTCTACAATGAGCAGTTCTTC
D gene: TRBD1; J gene: TRBJ2-7; clone size: -; V gene: TRBV6-5; CDR3 protein: CASSPHGTGGGEQYF; CDR3 DNA: TGTGCCAGCAGCCCCCATGGGACAGGGGGCGGCGAGCAGTACTTC
D gene: -; J gene: TRBJ2-1; clone size: -; V gene: TRBV9; CDR3 protein: CASSLTRNNEQFF; CDR3 DNA: TGTGCCAGCAGCCTCACTAGAAACAATGAGCAGTTCTTC
D gene: -; J gene: TRBJ2-5; clone size: -; V gene: TRBV11-1; CDR3 protein: CASSVISGRETQYF; CDR3 DNA: TGTGCCAGCAGCGTTATCTCCGGCAGGGAGACCCAGTACTTC
D gene: -; J gene: TRBJ1-3; clone size: -; V gene: TRBV28; CDR3 protein: CASSPWLTSGNTIYF; CDR3 DNA: TGTGCCAGCAGTCCCTGGCTTACCTCTGGAAACACCATATATTTT
D gene: TRBD1; J gene: TRBJ1-2; clone size: -; V gene: TRBV7-3; CDR3 protein: CASSAAGGYGYTF; CDR3 DNA: TGTGCCAGCAGCGCTGCAGGGGGCTATGGCTACACCTTC
D gene: -; J gene: TRBJ2-3; clone size: -; V gene: TRBV5-1; CDR3 protein: CASSLETGTDTQYF; CDR3 DNA: TGCGCCAGCAGCTTGGAAACAGGCACAGATACGCAGTATTTT
D gene: TRBD1; J gene: TRBJ2-5; clone size: -; V gene: TRBV28; CDR3 protein: CASSYGQGGSETQYF; CDR3 DNA: TGTGCCAGCAGTTACGGACAGGGGGGGTCGGAGACCCAGTACTTC
D gene: -; J gene: TRBJ2-7; clone size: -; V gene: TRBV2; CDR3 protein: CATTRDSYSYEQYF; CDR3 DNA: TGTGCCACCACCCGGGACTCCTACTCCTACGAGCAGTACTTC
D gene: -; J gene: TRBJ2-2; clone size: -; V gene: TRBV5-1; CDR3 protein: CASSRGGTGGTGELFF; CDR3 DNA: TGCGCCAGCTCCCGGGGAGGGACAGGAGGCACCGGGGAGCTGTTTTTT
D gene: TRBD2; J gene: TRBJ2-5; clone size: -; V gene: TRBV29-1; CDR3 protein: CSVASGSETQYF; CDR3 DNA: TGCAGCGTCGCTAGCGGCTCCGAGACCCAGTACTTC
D gene: -; J gene: TRBJ2-7; clone size: -; V gene: TRBV28; CDR3 protein: CASSPDTYEQYF; CDR3 DNA: TGTGCCAGCAGCCCAGATACCTACGAGCAGTACTTC
D gene: -; J gene: TRBJ2-1; clone size: once; V gene: TRBV12-5; CDR3 protein: CASGPSAGSSYNEQFF; CDR3 DNA: TGTGCTAGTGGTCCCAGCGCAGGGAGCTCCTACAATGAGCAGTTCTTC
D gene: -; J gene: TRBJ2-2; clone size: -; V gene: TRBV5-1; CDR3 protein: CASSGAGELFF; CDR3 DNA: TGCGCCAGCAGCGGCGCCGGGGAGCTGTTTTTT
D gene: TRBD1; J gene: TRBJ2-3; clone size: -; V gene: TRBV7-3; CDR3 protein: CASSLTGQGTDTQYF; CDR3 DNA: TGTGCCAGCAGCTTAACGGGACAGGGGACAGATACGCAGTATTTT
D gene: TRBD1; J gene: TRBJ2-7; clone size: -; V gene: TRBV7-8; CDR3 protein: CASSLGSAGGGEQYF; CDR3 DNA: TGTGCCAGCAGCTTAGGTTCGGCAGGGGGCGGTGAGCAGTACTTC
D gene: -; J gene: TRBJ2-3; clone size: -; V gene: TRBV7-3; CDR3 protein: CASSRIGLSDTDTQYF; CDR3 DNA: TGTGCCAGCAGCCGAATCGGACTCTCCGACACAGATACGCAGTATTTT
D gene: -; J gene: TRBJ2-5; clone size: -; V gene: TRBV7-2; CDR3 protein: CASSFYASKETQYF; CDR3 DNA: TGTGCCAGCAGCTTCTATGCCAGTAAAGAGACCCAGTACTTC
D gene: -; J gene: TRBJ1-4; clone size: -; V gene: TRBV28; CDR3 protein: CASSSHSPTTNEKLFF; CDR3 DNA: TGTGCCAGCAGTTCCCACAGCCCCACCACTAATGAAAAACTGTTTTTT